Included here is one T cell receptor beta chain sequence, with context. CDR1 SGHTA and CDR2 FQGNSA come from the germline V gene. The length of the CDR3 is 16 residues. V trimming: 7 bases; J trimming: 5 bases; junction bases outside the gene matches: 13. These data originate in a study of human T cells and chemical hapten exposure. Each CDR3 protein is one row after TCRdb ran MiXCR on the RACE reads. The sample yields 150,000 to 200,000 distinct CDR3 sequences, 14% seen once. The sample's time point: patch test 1, 2 weeks after DPC sensitization. Treatment noted: therapeutic diphenylcyclopropenone sensitization with weekly scalp DPC. It was unfractionated whole blood from which total RNA was extracted.

The chain carries TRBV7-2 and TRBJ2-3; the match to TRBD2 covers 9 bases. This specimen was whole blood, taken in connection with sensitization to the hapten diphenylcyclopropenone (DPC). The source is a woman between 25 and 40 years old with alopecia areata. Some clones in this sample may be carry-over from other donors' samples. CDR3 amino acids: CASTNRRLAGIDTQYF. The CDR3 nucleotides are TGTGCCAGCACCAATAGGAGGCTAGCGGGGATAGATACGCAGTATTTT.